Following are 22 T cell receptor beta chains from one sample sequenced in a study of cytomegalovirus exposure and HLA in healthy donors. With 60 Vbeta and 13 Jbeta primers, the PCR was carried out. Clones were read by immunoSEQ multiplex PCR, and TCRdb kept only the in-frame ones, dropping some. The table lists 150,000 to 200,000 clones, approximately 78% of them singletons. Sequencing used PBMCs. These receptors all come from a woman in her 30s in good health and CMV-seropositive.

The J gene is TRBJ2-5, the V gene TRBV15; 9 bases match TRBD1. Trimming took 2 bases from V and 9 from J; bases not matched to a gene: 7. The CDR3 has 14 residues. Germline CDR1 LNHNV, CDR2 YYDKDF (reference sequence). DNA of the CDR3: TGTGCCACCAGCAGAACATCGACAGGGGGGGCCCAGTACTTC. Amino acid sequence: CATSRTSTGGAQYF.

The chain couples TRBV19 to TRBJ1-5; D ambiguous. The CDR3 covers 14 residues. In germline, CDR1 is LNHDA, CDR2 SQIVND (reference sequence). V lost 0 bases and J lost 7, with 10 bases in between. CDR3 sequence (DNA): TGTGCCAGTAGTATAGATCGACCCGGGCAGCCCCAGCATTTT. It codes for CASSIDRPGQPQHF. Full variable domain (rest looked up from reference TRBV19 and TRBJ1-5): DGGITQSPKYLFRKEGQNVTLSCEQNLNHDAMYWYRQDPGQGLRLIYYSQIVNDFQKGDIAEGYSVSREKKESFPLTVTSAQKNPTAFYLCASSIDRPGQPQHFGDGTRLSIL.

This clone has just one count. The CDR3 DNA sequence: TGTGCCAGCAGCGTGACCCAGGGTCCCGGGGAGCTGTTTTTT. As protein: CASSVTQGPGELFF. V usage is TRBV7-6 and J usage is TRBJ2-2, with D possibly matching TRBD1 (5 bases). Germline V gene sequence: CDR1 SGHVS, CDR2 FNYEAQ. The CDR3 has 14 residues. The germline V and J ends were trimmed by 5 bases and 6 bases, with 13 bases remaining between them.

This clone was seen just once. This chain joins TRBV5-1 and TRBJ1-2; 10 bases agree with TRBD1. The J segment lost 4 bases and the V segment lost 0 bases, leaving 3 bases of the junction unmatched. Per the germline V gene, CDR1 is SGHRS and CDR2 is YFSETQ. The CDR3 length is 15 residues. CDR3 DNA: TGCGCCAGCAGCTTGGGGGGACAGGGGCCCTATGGCTACACCTTC. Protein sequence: CASSLGGQGPYGYTF.

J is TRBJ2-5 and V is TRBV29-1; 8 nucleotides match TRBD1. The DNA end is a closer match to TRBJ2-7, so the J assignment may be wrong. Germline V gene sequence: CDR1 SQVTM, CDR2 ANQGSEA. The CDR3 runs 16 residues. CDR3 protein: CSVVEGGTGFPYEQYF. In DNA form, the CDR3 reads TGCAGCGTTGTGGAGGGCGGGACAGGATTCCCCTACGAGCAGTACTTC.

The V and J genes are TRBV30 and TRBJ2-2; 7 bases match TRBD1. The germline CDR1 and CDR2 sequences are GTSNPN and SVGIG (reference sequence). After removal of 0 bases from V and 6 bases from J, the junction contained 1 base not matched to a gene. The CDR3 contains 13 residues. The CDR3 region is CAWSVTGAGELFF. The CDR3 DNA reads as TGTGCCTGGAGTGTTACAGGGGCCGGGGAGCTGTTTTTT.

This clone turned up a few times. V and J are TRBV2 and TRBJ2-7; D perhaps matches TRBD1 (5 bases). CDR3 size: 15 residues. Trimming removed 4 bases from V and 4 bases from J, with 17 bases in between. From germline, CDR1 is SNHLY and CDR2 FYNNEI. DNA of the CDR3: TGTGCCAGCAGTGCCCGAAGGGGCGGCGTATACGAGCAGTACTTC. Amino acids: CASSARRGGVYEQYF.

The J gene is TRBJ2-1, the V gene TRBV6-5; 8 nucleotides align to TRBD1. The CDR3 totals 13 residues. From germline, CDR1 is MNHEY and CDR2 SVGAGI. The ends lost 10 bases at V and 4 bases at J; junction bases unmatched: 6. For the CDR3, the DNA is TGTGCCACCGGGACAGGTCGATACAATGAGCAGTTCTTC. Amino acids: CATGTGRYNEQFF.

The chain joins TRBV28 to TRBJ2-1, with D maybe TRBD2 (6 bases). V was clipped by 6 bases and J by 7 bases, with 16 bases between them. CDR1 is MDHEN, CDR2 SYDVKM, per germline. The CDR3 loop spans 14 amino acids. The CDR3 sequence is CASRRREYVNEQFF. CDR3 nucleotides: TGTGCCAGCAGAAGGCGGGAATATGTGAATGAGCAGTTCTTC.

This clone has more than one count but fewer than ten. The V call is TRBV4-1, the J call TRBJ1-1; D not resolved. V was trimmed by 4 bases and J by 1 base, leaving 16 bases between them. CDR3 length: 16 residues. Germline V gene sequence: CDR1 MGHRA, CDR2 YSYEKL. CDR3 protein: CASSLRVGEGNTEAFF. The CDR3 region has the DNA TGCGCCAGCAGCCTTCGGGTGGGAGAGGGGAACACTGAAGCTTTCTTT.

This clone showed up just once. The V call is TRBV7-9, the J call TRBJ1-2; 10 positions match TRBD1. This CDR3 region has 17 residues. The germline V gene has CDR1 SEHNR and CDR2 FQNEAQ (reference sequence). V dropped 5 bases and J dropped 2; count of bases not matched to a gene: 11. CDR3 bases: TGTGCCAGCAGCCCACTTTCCGGGACAGGGGCCAACTATGGCTACACCTTC. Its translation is CASSPLSGTGANYGYTF. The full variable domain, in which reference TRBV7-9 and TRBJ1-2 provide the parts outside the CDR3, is DTGVSQNPRHKITKRGQNVTFRCDPISEHNRLYWYRQTLGQGPEFLTYFQNEAQLEKSRLLSDRFSAERPKGSFSTLEIQRTEQGDSAMYLCASSPLSGTGANYGYTFGSGTRLTVV.

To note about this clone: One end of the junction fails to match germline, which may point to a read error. The chain's CDR3 is CASSPPLARNEQFF. CDR3 bases: TGTGCCAGTTCACCTCCACTAGCGAGGAATGAGCAGTTCTTC. The chain has TRBV18 and TRBJ2-1, with 7 bases identical to TRBD2. The CDR3 covers 14 residues. Germline V gene lookup returns CDR1 KGHSH and CDR2 LQKENI.

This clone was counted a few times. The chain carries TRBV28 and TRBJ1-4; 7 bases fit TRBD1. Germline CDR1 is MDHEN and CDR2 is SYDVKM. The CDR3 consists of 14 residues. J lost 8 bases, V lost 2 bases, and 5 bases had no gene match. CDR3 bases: TGTGCCAGCAGTTTAGCCGGACAGGAAGAAAAACTGTTTTTT. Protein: CASSLAGQEEKLFF.

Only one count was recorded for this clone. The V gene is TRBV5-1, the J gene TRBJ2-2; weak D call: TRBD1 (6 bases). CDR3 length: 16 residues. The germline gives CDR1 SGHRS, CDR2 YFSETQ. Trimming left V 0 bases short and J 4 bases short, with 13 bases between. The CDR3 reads CASSLVSGEPTGELFF. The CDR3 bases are TGCGCCAGCAGCTTGGTATCAGGGGAACCCACCGGGGAGCTGTTTTTT. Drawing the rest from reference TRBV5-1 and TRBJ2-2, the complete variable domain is KAGVTQTPRYLIKTRGQQVTLSCSPISGHRSVSWYQQTPGQGLQFLFEYFSETQRNKGNFPGRFSGRQFSNSRSEMNVSTLELGDSALYLCASSLVSGEPTGELFFGEGSRLTVL.

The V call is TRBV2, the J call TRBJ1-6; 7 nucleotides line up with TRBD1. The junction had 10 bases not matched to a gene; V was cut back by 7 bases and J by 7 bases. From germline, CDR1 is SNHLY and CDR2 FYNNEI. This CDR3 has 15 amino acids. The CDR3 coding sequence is TGTGCCAGCAACGAAGGGGGCCCGGGGAATTCACCCCTCCACTTT. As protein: CASNEGGPGNSPLHF.

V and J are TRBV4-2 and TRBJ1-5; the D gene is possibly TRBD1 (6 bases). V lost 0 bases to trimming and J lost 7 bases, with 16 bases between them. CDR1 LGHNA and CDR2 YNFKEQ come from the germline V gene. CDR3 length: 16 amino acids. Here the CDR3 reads CASSQDLEQGFQPQHF. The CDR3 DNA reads TGTGCCAGCAGCCAAGATCTTGAACAGGGTTTCCAGCCCCAGCATTTT.

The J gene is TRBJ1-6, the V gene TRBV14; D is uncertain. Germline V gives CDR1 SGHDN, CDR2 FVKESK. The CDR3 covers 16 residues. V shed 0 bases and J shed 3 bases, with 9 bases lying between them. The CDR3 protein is CASSQDITGYNSPLHF. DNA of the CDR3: TGTGCCAGCAGCCAAGATATCACGGGCTATAATTCACCCCTCCACTTT.

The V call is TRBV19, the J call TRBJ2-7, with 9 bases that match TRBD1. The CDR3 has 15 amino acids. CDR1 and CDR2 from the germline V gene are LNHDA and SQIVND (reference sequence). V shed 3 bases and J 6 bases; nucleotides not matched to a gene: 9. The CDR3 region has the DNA TGTGCCAGTAGTATTTTCCGGGACAGGGCGAGCGAGCAGTACTTC. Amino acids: CASSIFRDRASEQYF.

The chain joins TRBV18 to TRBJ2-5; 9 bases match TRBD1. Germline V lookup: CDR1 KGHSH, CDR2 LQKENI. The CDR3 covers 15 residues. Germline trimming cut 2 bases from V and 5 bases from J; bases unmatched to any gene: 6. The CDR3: CASSPRGQGAETQYF. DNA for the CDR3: TGTGCCAGCTCACCAAGGGGACAGGGAGCGGAGACCCAGTACTTC.

The chain's CDR3 is CASSFSGSYEQYF. DNA for the CDR3: TGTGCCAGCAGCTTTAGCGGTTCCTACGAGCAGTACTTC. The chain carries TRBV13 and TRBJ2-5; D is perhaps TRBD2 (6 bases). The end of the DNA fits TRBJ2-7 better, so the J call may be wrong. This CDR3 region has 13 residues. Germline CDR1 is PRHDT and CDR2 is FYEKMQ (reference sequence).

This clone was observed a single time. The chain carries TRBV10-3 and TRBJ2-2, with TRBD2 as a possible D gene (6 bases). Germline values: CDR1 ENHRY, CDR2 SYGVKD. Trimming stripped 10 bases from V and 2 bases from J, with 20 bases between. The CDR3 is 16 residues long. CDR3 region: CATAGSHNLNTGELFF. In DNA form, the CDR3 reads TGTGCCACCGCGGGATCACACAACCTTAACACCGGGGAGCTGTTTTTT.

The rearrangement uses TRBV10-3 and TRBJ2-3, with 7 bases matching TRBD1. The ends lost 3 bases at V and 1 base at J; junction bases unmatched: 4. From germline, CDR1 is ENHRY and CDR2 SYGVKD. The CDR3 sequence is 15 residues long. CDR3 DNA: TGTGCCATCAGTGATAGGGGGCCCGGCACAGATACGCAGTATTTT. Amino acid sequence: CAISDRGPGTDTQYF.